This TCR beta chain was observed in a study of T cells in Graves' hyperthyroidism and ophthalmopathy. Amplification yielded TCR beta CDR3 regions, with RNA transcripts as the source. The HTBI primer set served for first-round RT-PCR of the TCR CDR3. TCRdb processed the multiplex PCR reads anew with MiXCR; each CDR3 protein has one entry. The sample carries 400,000 to 550,000 distinct CDR3 sequences, roughly 25% recorded once. This sequence was found in a young woman with Graves' ophthalmopathy. The sample taken for sequencing was blood.

The CDR3 protein is CASIDVLVRREAFF. CDR3 DNA sequence: TGTGCCAGCATCGACGTACTAGTGAGACGGGAAGCTTTCTTT. The genes are TRBV6-2 or TRBV6-3 and TRBJ1-1; D gene ambiguous. CDR1 and CDR2 from the germline V gene are MNHEY and SVGEGT. CDR3 length: 14 amino acids. Trimming took off 7 bases at V and 8 bases at J, with 20 bases between the two ends.